A single sample is the source of the 11 T cell receptor beta chains below, sequenced in a study of cytomegalovirus exposure and HLA in healthy donors. Primers included in the PCR were 60 Vbeta and 13 Jbeta primers. Profiling relied on immunoSEQ multiplex PCR, and the TCRdb table lists in-frame clones only, not all of them. The profile covers 100,000 to 150,000 clones, with approximately 10% appearing a single time and roughly 7% taken by the ten largest. Sample: PBMCs. These TCRs come from a woman aged 40 to 50 in good health and CMV-seropositive.

This clone was observed a handful of times. The chain recombines TRBV6-1 with TRBJ2-3, with D perhaps TRBD1 (6 bases). The germline CDR1 and CDR2 sequences are MNHNS and SASEGT. This CDR3 is built from 16 residues. Trimming took off 1 base at V and 4 bases at J, with 15 bases between the two ends. The CDR3 region has the DNA TGTGCCAGCAGTGAAGGGATAATGAGGGGGTCAGATACGCAGTATTTT. It is translated as CASSEGIMRGSDTQYF.

The chain is built from TRBV5-1 and TRBJ2-7; 7 bases map to TRBD1. With 4 bases clipped from V and 1 base from J, the junction kept 5 bases outside the gene matches. Germline V CDR1 and CDR2: SGHRS, YFSETQ. This CDR3 has 14 amino acids. This CDR3 reads CASSLPGQSYEQYF. In nucleotides, the CDR3 is TGCGCCAGCAGCCTACCGGGACAGTCCTACGAGCAGTACTTC.

On this clone itself: In the same sample, other DNA sequences code for this CDR3. The rearrangement uses TRBV9 and TRBJ1-2; 10 bases are shared with TRBD1. Germline V gene sequence: CDR1 SGDLS, CDR2 YYNGEE. Trimming cost V 6 bases and J 4 bases; bases outside gene matches: 6. CDR3 length: 14 residues. CDR3 nucleotide sequence: TGTGCCAGCACAGCGGGACAGGGGCGCTATGGCTACACCTTC. The encoded protein is CASTAGQGRYGYTF.

This clone was detected a few times. The identical CDR3 is also encoded by other nucleotide sequences in the sample. V is TRBV6-1 and J is TRBJ2-7; TRBD2 might be the D (7 bases). Trimming shortened V by 2 bases and J by 4 bases, and 12 bases separated the two germline ends. The CDR3 has 14 amino acids. CDR1 and CDR2 from the germline V gene are MNHNS and SASEGT. The CDR3 bases are TGTGCCAGCAGTGAATTCGGGGGGCGGTACGAGCAGTACTTC. This codes for CASSEFGGRYEQYF.

The chain employs TRBV10-3 and TRBJ1-5, with TRBD1 identical over 8 bases. The CDR3 totals 13 residues. With 6 bases clipped from V and 7 bases from J, the junction kept 5 bases outside the gene matches. Germline V gene sequence: CDR1 ENHRY, CDR2 SYGVKD. CDR3 protein: CAIRDRGEQPQHF. The CDR3, as DNA: TGTGCCATCAGAGACAGGGGAGAACAGCCCCAGCATTTT.

V gene TRBV29-1 combines with J gene TRBJ1-4; 8 bases map to TRBD1. Germline lookup yields CDR1 SQVTM and CDR2 ANQGSEA. This CDR3 region has 14 residues. Trimming took 4 bases from V and 10 from J; bases not matched to a gene: 11. The CDR3, as DNA: TGCAGCGTTGGTAAGAGTGGGACAGGTGGAAAACTGTTTTTT. It encodes CSVGKSGTGGKLFF.

This clone turned up a few times. The V and J genes are TRBV7-9 and TRBJ2-7, with D uncertain. This CDR3 spans 15 amino acids. Trimming cost V 4 bases and J 0 bases, with 13 bases left between them. Germline V gene sequence: CDR1 SEHNR, CDR2 FQNEAQ (reference sequence). CDR3 sequence (DNA): TGTGCCAGCAGCTCCCCATTATCGAGCTCCTACGAGCAGTACTTC. Translating gives CASSSPLSSSYEQYF.

The chain is built from TRBV6-1 and TRBJ1-1; D gene unclear. The CDR3 covers 13 residues. V was shortened by 6 bases and J by 5 bases, with 13 bases between the two germline ends. In germline, CDR1 is MNHNS, CDR2 SASEGT. In DNA form, the CDR3 reads TGTGCCAGCAGGGCGGCCCTCGGGACTGAAGCTTTCTTT. This encodes CASRAALGTEAFF.

The chain links TRBV4-1 to TRBJ1-2; D is possibly TRBD1 (5 bases). Looked up from germline, CDR1 is MGHRA and CDR2 is YSYEKL. Trimming removed 0 bases at V and 4 bases at J, with 9 bases between. CDR3 size: 14 residues. CDR3: CASSQDRVSYGYTF. CDR3 nucleotides: TGCGCCAGCAGCCAAGACAGGGTTTCCTATGGCTACACCTTC.

The chain couples TRBV19 to TRBJ1-2; 7 bases line up with TRBD1. V lost 11 bases and J lost 8; bases outside the gene matches: 5. CDR1 and CDR2 (germline): LNHDA, SQIVND (reference sequence). CDR3 size: 10 residues. The CDR3 bases are TGTGCCGGAGACAGGGAGGGCTACACCTTC. The encoded protein is CAGDREGYTF.

As regards this clone: Mismatch with germline at one junction end may stem from a read error. The V and J genes are TRBV15 and TRBJ1-5; 7 positions match TRBD1. The germline gives CDR1 LNHNV, CDR2 YYDKDF (reference sequence). The CDR3 has 13 residues. CDR3 region: CAASPGGGQPQHF. The DNA for the CDR3 is TGTGCCGCCAGCCCAGGGGGAGGTCAGCCCCAGCATTTT.